The T cell receptor (beta chain) under discussion was sequenced for a study of cytomegalovirus exposure and HLA in healthy donors. Study-wide background: An earlier analysis identified more than 90 million unique TCR beta sequences in approximately 170 million T cells.

Each of the donors was a healthy bone marrow donor. It was with 60 Vbeta and 13 Jbeta primers that the PCR ran. TCRdb's copy holds only in-frame clones and misses some; the assay was immunoSEQ multiplex PCR. Of 140,000 to 150,000 clones listed, about 61% are singletons. CDR1 and CDR2 from the germline V gene are SGHTA and FQGTGA. This CDR3 comprises 15 residues. V was pared by 0 bases and J by 8 bases, with 14 bases between. This rearrangement joins TRBV7-3 to TRBJ1-3, with D maybe TRBD1 (5 bases). The sequence came from a male donor in good health and CMV-seronegative. Input material: PBMCs. CDR3: CASSLTGAGSDTIYF. For the CDR3, the DNA is TGTGCCAGCAGCTTAACCGGGGCGGGGAGCGACACCATATATTTT.